The rows below give T cell receptor beta chains drawn from one sample of a study of T cells in Graves' hyperthyroidism and ophthalmopathy. MiXCR, run by TCRdb on the multiplex PCR reads, gives a single entry per CDR3 protein. Of roughly 380,000 distinct CDR3 sequences listed, 15% to 20% are singletons. Sequencing was done on a sample of blood. The receptors shown here come from a woman under 30 with Graves' hyperthyroidism. The CDR3 runs from the conserved cysteine through the conserved F or W. Each record gives: J gene, V gene, clone size, CDR3 length, CDR3 protein. Expanded clones are given a class, and other clones once, few, many or no size at all.

j_gene: TRBJ1-1
v_gene: TRBV6-1
abundance: many
len: 15
CDR3aa: CASTKMRGIGGEAFF

j_gene: TRBJ2-5
v_gene: TRBV5-1
abundance: many
len: 14
CDR3aa: CASSLLVSAETQYF

j_gene: TRBJ2-7
v_gene: TRBV9
abundance: .
len: 16
CDR3aa: CASSPLQGQQTYEQYF

j_gene: TRBJ2-7
v_gene: TRBV11-1
abundance: .
len: 17
CDR3aa: CASSLFLIKGVPANQYF

j_gene: TRBJ1-2
v_gene: TRBV20-1
abundance: .
len: 13
CDR3aa: CSARGEFFLGYTF

j_gene: TRBJ2-7
v_gene: TRBV29-1
abundance: many
len: 13
CDR3aa: CSARPQGDGEQYF

j_gene: TRBJ1-5
v_gene: TRBV6-5
abundance: many
len: 14
CDR3aa: CASSGIDINQPQHF

j_gene: TRBJ1-2
v_gene: TRBV28
abundance: few
len: 15
CDR3aa: CASSLLGSTNYGYTF

j_gene: TRBJ2-7
v_gene: TRBV6-5
abundance: many
len: 13
CDR3aa: CASSYSSGEEQYF

j_gene: TRBJ2-5
v_gene: TRBV6-6
abundance: many
len: 11
CDR3aa: CASSYYETQYF

j_gene: TRBJ2-7
v_gene: TRBV20-1
abundance: many
len: 12
CDR3aa: CSAREDIYEQYF

j_gene: TRBJ2-5
v_gene: TRBV12-3/TRBV12-4
abundance: many
len: 13
CDR3aa: CASSFLYQETQYF

j_gene: TRBJ2-7
v_gene: TRBV25-1
abundance: .
len: 12
CDR3aa: CASHRGLNEQYF

j_gene: TRBJ2-5
v_gene: TRBV18
abundance: many
len: 11
CDR3aa: CASSPRETQYF

j_gene: TRBJ2-7
v_gene: TRBV12-3/TRBV12-4
abundance: .
len: 14
CDR3aa: CASRDTGQGYEQYF

j_gene: TRBJ1-1
v_gene: TRBV5-1
abundance: few
len: 13
CDR3aa: CASKEGSNTEAFF

j_gene: TRBJ2-2
v_gene: TRBV10-3
abundance: many
len: 15
CDR3aa: CAISEPAGVPGELFF

j_gene: TRBJ1-2
v_gene: TRBV6-5
abundance: many
len: 13
CDR3aa: CASSYSIGEYYTF

j_gene: TRBJ2-5
v_gene: TRBV7-9
abundance: many
len: 14
CDR3aa: CASRRTSGIETQYF

j_gene: TRBJ2-5
v_gene: TRBV28
abundance: .
len: 15
CDR3aa: CASAQGGRSQETQYF

j_gene: TRBJ2-7
v_gene: TRBV12-3/TRBV12-4
abundance: few
len: 13
CDR3aa: CASSWDRPTEQYF

j_gene: TRBJ2-7
v_gene: TRBV18
abundance: .
len: 13
CDR3aa: CASGMRGRDEQYF

j_gene: TRBJ1-1
v_gene: TRBV12-3/TRBV12-4
abundance: many
len: 13
CDR3aa: CASSRSGDTEAFF

j_gene: TRBJ1-2
v_gene: TRBV28
abundance: .
len: 13
CDR3aa: CASSQFVKGGYTF

j_gene: TRBJ2-3
v_gene: TRBV10-3
abundance: many
len: 14
CDR3aa: CAIRTGQLTDTQYF

j_gene: TRBJ1-1
v_gene: TRBV7-8
abundance: many
len: 14
CDR3aa: CASSVTTMNTEAFF

j_gene: TRBJ2-2
v_gene: TRBV27
abundance: many
len: 15
CDR3aa: CASAGGSLRPGELFF

j_gene: TRBJ2-3
v_gene: TRBV7-8
abundance: many
len: 13
CDR3aa: CASTRSDTDTQYF

j_gene: TRBJ1-6
v_gene: TRBV10-3
abundance: .
len: 14
CDR3aa: CAIRGGGWSSPLHF

j_gene: TRBJ2-3
v_gene: TRBV15
abundance: many
len: 16
CDR3aa: CATSSAPAGGTDTQYF

j_gene: TRBJ2-7
v_gene: TRBV3-1
abundance: many
len: 14
CDR3aa: CASSRGGGGYEQYF